This is a list of T cell receptor beta chains from one sample in a study of breast tumors, draining lymph nodes, adjacent tissues. In TCRdb, the multiplex PCR reads were re-called with MiXCR into one record per CDR3 protein. Altogether over 60,000 distinct CDR3 sequences are present, 45% to 60% being singletons, with the ten largest covering roughly a fifth. Sample: breast tumor tissue. The receptors were gathered from a female donor with breast cancer. Some clones in this sample may be carry-over from other donors' samples. CDR3s include the opening cysteine and the closing phenylalanine or tryptophan. The D gene is left open where the match is weak. Not all rows give a size; the values are once, few, many and, for expanded clones, a class.

v_call	d_call	clone_size	j_call	cdr3_aa	cdr3_nt
TRBV5-8	TRBD1	many	TRBJ1-4	CASSPPGQGAGGNEKLFF	TGTGCCAGCAGCCCCCCCGGGCAGGGGGCCGGGGGAAATGAAAAACTGTTTTTT
TRBV7-4	NA	NA	TRBJ1-1	CASSTTGMNTEAFF	TGTGCCAGCAGCACAACAGGGATGAACACTGAAGCTTTCTTT
TRBV5-1	TRBD2	NA	TRBJ2-3	CASSRQAGGQKGTDTQYF	TGCGCCAGCAGCCGCCAAGCGGGGGGGCAGAAGGGCACAGATACGCAGTATTTT
TRBV2	NA	many	TRBJ2-1	CASWPPPSYNEQFF	TGTGCCAGCTGGCCCCCCCCCTCCTACAATGAGCAGTTCTTC
TRBV7-9	NA	NA	TRBJ2-1	CASSRTYNEQFF	TGTGCCAGCAGCAGGACCTACAATGAGCAGTTCTTC
TRBV7-2	NA	NA	TRBJ2-7	CASSSRDSSDEQYF	TGTGCCAGCAGCAGTCGGGACTCTTCAGACGAGCAGTACTTC
TRBV7-8	TRBD1	NA	TRBJ2-5	CASWDRGYRETQYF	TGTGCCAGCTGGGACAGGGGGTACAGAGAGACCCAGTACTTC
TRBV20-1	TRBD2	many	TRBJ2-7	CSATSGLAGTYEQYF	TGCAGTGCAACTTCGGGACTAGCGGGGACCTACGAGCAGTACTTC
TRBV27	NA	many	TRBJ2-1	CASSLERRPYNEQFF	TGTGCCAGCAGTTTAGAGCGGAGACCTTACAATGAGCAGTTCTTC
TRBV18	NA	few	TRBJ1-1	CASSSREGTEAFF	TGTGCCAGCTCATCCAGGGAGGGCACTGAAGCTTTCTTT
TRBV9	TRBD2	NA	TRBJ2-1	CASTGGGSGTYGQFF	TGTGCCAGCACTGGGGGGGGTAGCGGTACATATGGGCAGTTCTTC
TRBV5-1	TRBD1	many	TRBJ2-1	CASSFRGQGASNF	TGCGCCAGCAGCTTTCGAGGACAGGGGGCTTCGAACTTC
TRBV20-1	NA	NA	TRBJ2-3	CSASLTSTDTQYF	TGCAGTGCTTCTCTAACTAGCACAGATACGCAGTATTTT
TRBV29-1	TRBD1	NA	TRBJ1-2	CSVEIWDSLPFGYTF	TGCAGCGTTGAGATATGGGACAGTCTCCCCTTTGGCTACACCTTC
TRBV7-9	TRBD1	few	TRBJ2-5	CASSPTGLGETQYF	TGTGCCAGCAGCCCGACAGGGTTGGGCGAGACCCAGTACTTC
TRBV20-1	TRBD2	NA	TRBJ2-5	CSARDGTSGTQTQYF	TGCAGTGCTAGAGATGGGACTAGCGGGACCCAGACCCAGTACTTC
TRBV25-1	NA	many	TRBJ1-2	CASSEGIAYGYTF	TGTGCCAGCAGTGAAGGTATAGCCTATGGCTACACCTTC
TRBV6-2/TRBV6-3	TRBD2	many	TRBJ2-3	CASSRPGTSGLRSTDTQYF	TGTGCCAGCAGTCGTCCCGGGACTAGCGGCCTCCGTAGCACAGATACGCAGTATTTT
TRBV6-4	TRBD1	NA	TRBJ1-6	CASSDSTTKAQGEYNSPLHF	TGTGCCAGCAGTGACTCTACTACCAAGGCGCAGGGGGAATATAATTCACCCCTCCACTTT
TRBV2	TRBD1	many	TRBJ1-5	CASRGQGSNQPQHF	TGTGCCAGCAGAGGACAGGGTAGCAATCAGCCCCAGCATTTT
TRBV29-1	TRBD1	NA	TRBJ1-2	CSDGGTGVGRGYTF	TGCAGCGATGGCGGGACAGGCGTAGGTCGTGGCTACACCTTC
TRBV29-1	NA	NA	TRBJ1-2	CSVVGAGYTF	TGCAGCGTTGTTGGGGCTGGCTACACCTTC
TRBV13	NA	once	TRBJ2-1	CASTFLAPSGNNEQFF	TGTGCCAGCACCTTTCTAGCTCCCTCGGGAAACAATGAGCAGTTCTTC
TRBV29-1	NA	NA	TRBJ1-2	CSVDQWDGYTF	TGCAGCGTTGACCAGTGGGATGGCTACACCTTC
TRBV10-3	NA	many	TRBJ1-2	CAISAAEGRASGYTF	TGTGCCATCAGTGCGGCAGAGGGAAGGGCAAGTGGCTACACCTTC
TRBV6-2/TRBV6-3	TRBD2	many	TRBJ2-2	CASSPRTSQNTGELFF	TGTGCCAGCAGTCCACGGACTAGCCAGAACACCGGGGAGCTGTTTTTT
TRBV7-8	TRBD2	many	TRBJ2-5	CASSRLAGGFQETQYF	TGTGCCAGCAGCCGATTAGCGGGGGGATTCCAAGAGACCCAGTACTTC
TRBV29-1	NA	NA	TRBJ2-7	CSVWGAYEQYF	TGCAGCGTCTGGGGAGCCTACGAGCAGTACTTC
TRBV20-1	NA	few	TRBJ1-1	CSARGMVKDTEAFF	TGCAGTGCTAGAGGGATGGTAAAGGACACTGAAGCTTTCTTT
TRBV7-9	NA	many	TRBJ1-1	CASSETEGGTEAFF	TGTGCCAGCAGCGAGACCGAAGGAGGGACTGAAGCTTTCTTT
TRBV5-1	NA	once	TRBJ2-1	CASSLDYTYNEQFF	TGCGCCAGCAGCTTGGATTATACCTACAATGAGCAGTTCTTC
TRBV2	TRBD2	NA	TRBJ2-5	CASIAGGRETQYF	TGTGCCAGCATTGCGGGAGGCCGGGAGACCCAGTACTTC
TRBV6-1	TRBD1	many	TRBJ2-4	CASSEWAGGDPIQYF	TGTGCCAGCAGTGAATGGGCAGGGGGCGATCCTATTCAGTACTTC
TRBV12-3/TRBV12-4	NA	few	TRBJ2-5	CASSRRSGQTRETQYF	TGTGCCAGCAGTCGCAGGTCTGGACAGACGAGAGAGACCCAGTACTTC
TRBV27	TRBD2	NA	TRBJ2-3	CASSFRAGEGTDTQYF	TGTGCCAGCAGTTTTCGGGCGGGAGAAGGCACAGATACGCAGTATTTT
TRBV19	NA	once	TRBJ1-2	CASTRNQGYGYTF	TGTGCCAGTACGCGGAATCAGGGCTATGGCTACACCTTC
TRBV20-1	TRBD1	NA	TRBJ2-1	CSASGTGGTNEQFF	TGCAGTGCCTCCGGGACAGGGGGCACTAATGAGCAGTTCTTC
TRBV2	TRBD1	NA	TRBJ1-2	CASRSTGDGYTF	TGTGCCAGCAGATCGACAGGGGACGGCTACACCTTC
TRBV6-1	TRBD1	once	TRBJ1-6	CASRTGGAGSPLHF	TGTGCCAGCAGGACAGGGGGCGCCGGTTCACCCCTCCACTTT
TRBV15	NA	NA	TRBJ1-3	CATSSSSGNTIYF	TGTGCCACCAGCAGCTCCTCTGGAAACACCATATATTTT
TRBV2	NA	NA	TRBJ2-2	CASSAGRDGELFF	TGTGCCAGCAGTGCGGGTAGGGACGGGGAGCTGTTTTTT
TRBV7-2	NA	NA	TRBJ2-7	CASSRTGREQYF	TGTGCCAGCAGTAGGACAGGGAGGGAACAGTACTTC
TRBV28	NA	NA	TRBJ2-6	CASSSPGANVLTF	TGTGCCAGCAGTTCCCCTGGGGCCAACGTCCTGACTTTC
TRBV7-2	NA	NA	TRBJ2-7	CASSLYSQSEQYF	TGTGCCAGCAGCTTATACAGCCAGTCCGAGCAGTACTTC
TRBV20-1	TRBD1	NA	TRBJ1-6	CSARRTGRNSPLHF	TGCAGTGCTCGCCGGACAGGGAGAAATTCACCCCTCCACTTT
TRBV20-1	TRBD2	many	TRBJ2-3	CSASTREGSTDTQYF	TGCAGTGCTAGCACGCGGGAGGGTAGCACAGATACGCAGTATTTT
TRBV5-5	NA	NA	TRBJ1-2	CDSSFCICSAGGSAMRYGYTF	NA
TRBV20-1	NA	many	TRBJ2-5	CSALRGVQETQYF	TGCAGTGCCCTCCGCGGGGTCCAAGAGACCCAGTACTTC